The rows below give T cell receptor beta chains drawn from one sample of a study of blood T cell repertoires in COVID-19. Some clones are missing from TCRdb's copy, which holds only in-frame ones; the method was immunoSEQ multiplex PCR. Counted here are about 67,000 clones, around 86% occurring once; the ten biggest clones make up 6.5% to 8.5%. Input material: peripheral blood. The receptors shown here come from a man in his forties or fifties with active COVID-19. Each CDR3 is given with its conserved first and last residue. D genes are given only for firm matches. Some rows have no size entry. The others give once, few or many, or a class for an expanded clone.

NA	NA	TRBJ2-7	TRBV9	11	CASRETYEQYF	TGTGCCAGCAGGGAGACCTACGAGCAGTACTTC
NA	TRBD1	TRBJ2-5	TRBV28	13	CASRKTGSETQYF	TGTGCCAGCAGGAAGACAGGGTCAGAGACCCAGTACTTC
NA	TRBD2	TRBJ2-3	TRBV9	14	CASDEAGYTDTQYF	TGTGCCAGCGATGAAGCGGGATACACAGATACGCAGTATTTT
once	TRBD1	TRBJ1-2	TRBV6-5	14	CASSYGTGGYGYTF	TGTGCCAGCAGTTACGGGACAGGGGGATATGGCTACACCTTC
NA	NA	TRBJ2-1	TRBV7-8	15	CASSPLSGRVDEQFF	TGTGCCAGCAGCCCCCTCTCGGGCAGGGTTGATGAGCAGTTCTTC
few	TRBD2	TRBJ2-2	TRBV7-9	15	CASSRGGDYTGELFF	TGTGCCAGCAGCCGCGGGGGTGATTACACCGGGGAGCTGTTTTTT
few	NA	TRBJ1-3	TRBV28	13	CASSLEAGNTIYF	TGTGCCAGCAGTTTGGAGGCTGGAAACACCATATATTTT
NA	NA	TRBJ2-5	TRBV28	13	CATKPGVEETQYF	TGTGCCACCAAGCCAGGGGTCGAAGAGACCCAGTACTTC
NA	NA	TRBJ1-2	TRBV24-1	15	CATSYTVGLSYGYTF	TGTGCCACCAGTTACACTGTGGGACTTTCCTATGGCTACACCTTC
NA	TRBD1	TRBJ2-3	TRBV24-1	16	CATSDLTGVGRDTQYF	TGTGCCACCAGTGACTTGACAGGGGTGGGCAGAGATACGCAGTATTTT
NA	NA	TRBJ2-3	TRBV14	12	CASSRASYTQYF	TGTGCCAGCAGCCGGGCGAGTTATACGCAGTATTTT
NA	TRBD1	TRBJ1-5	TRBV18	17	CASSPGTGGPSNQPQHF	TGTGCCAGCTCACCAGGGACAGGGGGACCTAGCAATCAGCCCCAGCATTTT
NA	TRBD2	TRBJ2-1	TRBV18	14	CASSPSGSYNEQFF	TGTGCCAGCTCACCTAGCGGGAGCTACAATGAGCAGTTCTTC
NA	TRBD1	TRBJ2-7	TRBV30	15	CAWSVGTGIVYEQYF	TGTGCCTGGAGTGTAGGGACAGGGATCGTCTACGAGCAGTACTTC
few	NA	TRBJ1-5	TRBV7-9	13	CASSLTVNQPQHF	TGTGCCAGCAGCTTGACAGTCAATCAGCCCCAGCATTTT
once	NA	TRBJ2-1	TRBV27	14	CASTFRGPDDEQFF	TGTGCCAGCACCTTCCGAGGGCCGGACGATGAGCAGTTCTTC
NA	NA	TRBJ1-6	TRBV5-1	13	CASSPEGDSPLHF	TGCGCCAGCAGCCCGGAGGGAGATTCACCCCTCCACTTT
NA	TRBD1	TRBJ2-7	TRBV5-6	13	CASSWGQGREQYF	TGTGCCAGCAGCTGGGGACAGGGGCGCGAGCAGTACTTC